This TCR beta chain was captured by sequencing in a study of T cells in Graves' hyperthyroidism and ophthalmopathy. Study context: Pretreatment peripheral blood was obtained at initial diagnosis. Broader study findings: Most expanded thyroid clonotypes above 0.001 also appeared in blood.

The TCR beta CDR3 regions underwent amplification using RNA transcripts as the source. A first-round RT-PCR of the TCR CDR3 used the HTBI primer set. TCRdb re-called the multiplex PCR reads through MiXCR, storing one row per CDR3 protein. The sample shows 400,000 or so distinct CDR3 sequences, approximately 14% of them seen only once. Clinical Activity Scores of at least 3, NOSPECS grades of at least 4 and durations under 3 months characterized ophthalmopathy patients. Each 10 ml fresh peripheral blood draw supplied the PBMCs. This clonotype was recorded many times. Its antigen is unknown. J lost 0 bases, V lost 2 bases, and 4 bases had no gene match. This CDR3 region has 17 residues. Germline V lookup: CDR1 MNHNS, CDR2 SASEGT.

The chain uses TRBV6-1 and TRBJ2-1; TRBD2 matches at 10 bases. The sample was blood. The receptor comes from a woman aged 25 to 39 with Graves' ophthalmopathy. The CDR3, as DNA: TGTGCCAGCAGTGAACTAGCGGGGGAGAGCTCCTACAATGAGCAGTTCTTC. Encoded protein: CASSELAGESSYNEQFF.